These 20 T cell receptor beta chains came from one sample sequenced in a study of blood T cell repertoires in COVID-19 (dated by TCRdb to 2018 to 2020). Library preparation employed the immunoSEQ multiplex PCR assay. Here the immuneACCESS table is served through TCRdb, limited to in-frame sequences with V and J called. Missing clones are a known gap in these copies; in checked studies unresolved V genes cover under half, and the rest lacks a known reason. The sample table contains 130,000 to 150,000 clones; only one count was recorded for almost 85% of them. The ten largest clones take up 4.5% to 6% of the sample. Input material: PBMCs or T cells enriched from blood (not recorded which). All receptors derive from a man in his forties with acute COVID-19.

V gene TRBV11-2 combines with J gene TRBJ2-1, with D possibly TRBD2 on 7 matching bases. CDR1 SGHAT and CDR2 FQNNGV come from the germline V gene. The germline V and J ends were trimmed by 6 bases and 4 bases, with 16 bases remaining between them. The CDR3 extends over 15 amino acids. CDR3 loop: CASSSTRGGYNEQFF. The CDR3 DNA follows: TGTGCCAGCAGTTCCACTAGGGGGGGTTACAATGAGCAGTTCTTC.

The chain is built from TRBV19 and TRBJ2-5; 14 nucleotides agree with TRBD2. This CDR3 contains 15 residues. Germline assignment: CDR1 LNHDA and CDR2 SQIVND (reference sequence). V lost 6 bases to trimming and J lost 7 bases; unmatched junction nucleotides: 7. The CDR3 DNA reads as TGTGCCAGTAGCAAGACTAGCGGGAGGGCCGGGACCCAGTACTTC. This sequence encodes CASSKTSGRAGTQYF.

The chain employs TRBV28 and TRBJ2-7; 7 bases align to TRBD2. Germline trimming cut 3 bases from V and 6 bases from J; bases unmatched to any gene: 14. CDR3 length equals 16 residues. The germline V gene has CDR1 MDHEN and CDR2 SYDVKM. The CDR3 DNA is TGTGCCAGCAGTTTTGGGAGGGGACTGGTTAGGGCCGAGCAGTACTTC. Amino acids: CASSFGRGLVRAEQYF. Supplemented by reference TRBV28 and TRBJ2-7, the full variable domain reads DVKVTQSSRYLVKRTGEKVFLECVQDMDHENMFWYRQDPGLGLRLIYFSYDVKMKEKGDIPEGYSVSREKKERFSLILESASTNQTSMYLCASSFGRGLVRAEQYFGPGTRLTVT.

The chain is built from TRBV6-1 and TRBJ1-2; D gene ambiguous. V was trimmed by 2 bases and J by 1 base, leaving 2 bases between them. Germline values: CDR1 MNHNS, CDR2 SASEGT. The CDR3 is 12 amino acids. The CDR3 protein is CASSELNYGYTF. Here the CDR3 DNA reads TGTGCCAGCAGTGAACTTAACTATGGCTACACCTTC.

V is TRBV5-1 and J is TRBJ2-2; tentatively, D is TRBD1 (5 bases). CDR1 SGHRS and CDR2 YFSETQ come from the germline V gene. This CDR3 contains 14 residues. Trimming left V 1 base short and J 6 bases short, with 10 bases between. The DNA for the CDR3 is TGCGCCAGCAGCTTGCAGGGTTTTCCCGGGGAGCTGTTTTTT. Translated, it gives CASSLQGFPGELFF.

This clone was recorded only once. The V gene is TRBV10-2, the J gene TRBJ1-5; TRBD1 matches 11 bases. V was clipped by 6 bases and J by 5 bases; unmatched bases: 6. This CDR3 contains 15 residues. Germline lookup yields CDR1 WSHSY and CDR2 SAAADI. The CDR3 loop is CASRPGQGVYQPQHF. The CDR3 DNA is TGCGCCAGCAGGCCGGGACAGGGGGTTTATCAGCCCCAGCATTTT.

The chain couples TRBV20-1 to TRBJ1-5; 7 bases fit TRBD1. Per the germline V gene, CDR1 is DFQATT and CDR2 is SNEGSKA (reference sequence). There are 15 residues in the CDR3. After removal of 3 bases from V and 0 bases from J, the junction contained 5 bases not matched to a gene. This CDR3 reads CSASDRDYSNQPQHF. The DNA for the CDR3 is TGCAGTGCTAGTGACAGGGACTATAGCAATCAGCCCCAGCATTTT.

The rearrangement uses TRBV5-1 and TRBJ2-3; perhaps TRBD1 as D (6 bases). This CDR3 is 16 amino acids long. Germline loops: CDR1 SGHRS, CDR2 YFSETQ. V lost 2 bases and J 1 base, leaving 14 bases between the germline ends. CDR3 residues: CASSLSSSGGTDTQYF. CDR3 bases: TGCGCCAGCAGCTTATCCTCTTCAGGGGGCACAGATACGCAGTATTTT.

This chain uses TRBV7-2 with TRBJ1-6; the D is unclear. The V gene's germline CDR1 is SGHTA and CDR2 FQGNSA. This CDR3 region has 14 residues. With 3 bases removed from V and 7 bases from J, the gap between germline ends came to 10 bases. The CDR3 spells CASSFSEANSPLHF. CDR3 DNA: TGTGCCAGCAGCTTCAGCGAGGCGAATTCACCCCTCCACTTT.

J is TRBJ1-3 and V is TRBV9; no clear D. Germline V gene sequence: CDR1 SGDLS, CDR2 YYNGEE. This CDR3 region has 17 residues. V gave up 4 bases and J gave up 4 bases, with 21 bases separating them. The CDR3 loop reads CASSTQPFLVVGNTIYF. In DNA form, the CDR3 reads TGTGCCAGCAGCACACAACCATTCCTCGTGGTCGGAAACACCATATATTTT.

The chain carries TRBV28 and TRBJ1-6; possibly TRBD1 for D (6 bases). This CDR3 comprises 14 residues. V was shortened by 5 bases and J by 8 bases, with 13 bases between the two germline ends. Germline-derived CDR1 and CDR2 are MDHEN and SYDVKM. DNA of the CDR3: TGTGCCAGCAGTATGGGGGCTCAAGATTCACCCCTCCACTTT. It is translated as CASSMGAQDSPLHF.

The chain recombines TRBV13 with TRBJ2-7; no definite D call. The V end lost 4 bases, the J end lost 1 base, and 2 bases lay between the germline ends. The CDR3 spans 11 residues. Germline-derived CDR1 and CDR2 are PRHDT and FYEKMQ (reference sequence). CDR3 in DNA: TGTGCCAGCAGCTCTTCCTACGAGCAGTACTTC. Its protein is CASSSSYEQYF.

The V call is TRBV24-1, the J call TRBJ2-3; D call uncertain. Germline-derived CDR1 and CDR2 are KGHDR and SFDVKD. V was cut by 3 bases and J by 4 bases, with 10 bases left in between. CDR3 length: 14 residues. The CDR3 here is CATSDPTWSDTQYF. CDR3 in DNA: TGTGCCACCAGTGATCCGACATGGTCAGATACGCAGTATTTT.

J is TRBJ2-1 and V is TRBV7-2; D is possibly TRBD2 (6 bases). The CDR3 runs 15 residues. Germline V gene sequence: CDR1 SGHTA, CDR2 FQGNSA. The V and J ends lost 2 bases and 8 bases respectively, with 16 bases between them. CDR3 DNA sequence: TGTGCCAGCAGCTTAATAGCCGGAGGGTTTGATGAGCAGTTCTTC. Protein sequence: CASSLIAGGFDEQFF.

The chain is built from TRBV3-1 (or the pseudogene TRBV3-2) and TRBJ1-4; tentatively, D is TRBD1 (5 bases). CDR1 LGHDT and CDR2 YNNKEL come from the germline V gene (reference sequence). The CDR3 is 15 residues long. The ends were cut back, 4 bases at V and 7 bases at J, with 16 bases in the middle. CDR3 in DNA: TGTGCCAGCAGCCCGTGTGGAGGGACGGGTGAAAAACTGTTTTTT. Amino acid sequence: CASSPCGGTGEKLFF.

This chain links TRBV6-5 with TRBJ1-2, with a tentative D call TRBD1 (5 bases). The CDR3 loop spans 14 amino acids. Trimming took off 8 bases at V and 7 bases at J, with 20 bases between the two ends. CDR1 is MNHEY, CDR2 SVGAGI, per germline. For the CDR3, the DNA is TGTGCCAGCTCCAGGGATCCGGCGGGGGTTGGCTACACCTTC. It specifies CASSRDPAGVGYTF.

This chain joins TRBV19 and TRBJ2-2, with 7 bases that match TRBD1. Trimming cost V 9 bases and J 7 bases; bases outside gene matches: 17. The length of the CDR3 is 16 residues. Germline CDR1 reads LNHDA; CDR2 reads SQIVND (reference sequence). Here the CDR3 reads CASIRKDREGLGELFF. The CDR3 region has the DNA TGTGCCAGCATACGAAAAGACAGGGAAGGCCTCGGGGAGCTGTTTTTT.

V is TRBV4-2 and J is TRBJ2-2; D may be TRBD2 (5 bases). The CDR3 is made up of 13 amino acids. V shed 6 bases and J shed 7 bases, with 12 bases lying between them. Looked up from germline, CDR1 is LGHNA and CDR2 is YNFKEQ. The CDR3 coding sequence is TGTGCCAGCAGTCCTACGAGGGACGGGGAGCTGTTTTTT. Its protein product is CASSPTRDGELFF.

The CDR3 DNA sequence: TGTGCCATCAGTGAGGGGGACACCAACTACGAGCAGTACTTC. Encoded protein: CAISEGDTNYEQYF. This sequence joins TRBV10-3 and TRBJ2-7; D is possibly TRBD1 (6 bases). CDR3 length: 14 residues. CDR1 and CDR2 from the germline V gene are ENHRY and SYGVKD. The V gene lost 2 bases and the J gene lost 3 bases, with 11 bases spanning the gap.

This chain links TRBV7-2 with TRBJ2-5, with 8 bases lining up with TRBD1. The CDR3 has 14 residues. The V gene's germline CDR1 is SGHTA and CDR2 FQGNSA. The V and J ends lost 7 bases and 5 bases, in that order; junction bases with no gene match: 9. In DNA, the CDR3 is TGTGCCAGCACGCTACAGGGGGGCCAGGAGACCCAGTACTTC. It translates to CASTLQGGQETQYF.